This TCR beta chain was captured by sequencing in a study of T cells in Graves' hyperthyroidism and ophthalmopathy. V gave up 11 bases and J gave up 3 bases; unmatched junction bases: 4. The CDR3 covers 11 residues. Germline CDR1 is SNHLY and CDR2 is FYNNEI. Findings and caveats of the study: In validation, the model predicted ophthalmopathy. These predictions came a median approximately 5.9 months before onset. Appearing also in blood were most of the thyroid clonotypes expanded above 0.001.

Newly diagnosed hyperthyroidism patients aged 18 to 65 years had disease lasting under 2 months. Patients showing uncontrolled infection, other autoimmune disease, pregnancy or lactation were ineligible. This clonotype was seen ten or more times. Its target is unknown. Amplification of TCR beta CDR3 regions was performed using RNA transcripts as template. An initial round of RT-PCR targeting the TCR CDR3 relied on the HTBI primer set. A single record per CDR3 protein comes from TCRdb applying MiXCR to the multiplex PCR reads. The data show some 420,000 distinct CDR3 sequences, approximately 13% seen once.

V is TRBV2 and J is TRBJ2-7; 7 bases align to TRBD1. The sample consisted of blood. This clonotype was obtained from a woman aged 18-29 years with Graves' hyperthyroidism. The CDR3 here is CAGRQGYEQYF. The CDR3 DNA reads TGTGCCGGTCGACAGGGCTACGAGCAGTACTTC. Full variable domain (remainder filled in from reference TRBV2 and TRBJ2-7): EPEVTQTPSHQVTQMGQEVILRCVPISNHLYFYWYRQILGQKVEFLVSFYNNEISEKSEIFDDQFSVERPDGSNFTLKIRSTKLEDSAMYFCAGRQGYEQYFGPGTRLTVT.